Listed here are 16 T cell receptor beta chains from one sample, sequenced in a study of T cell repertoires in cytomegalovirus infection. A single record per CDR3 protein comes from TCRdb applying MiXCR to the reads. The profile shows roughly 920,000 distinct CDR3 sequences, around 32% of them singletons. Their antigens remain unidentified. Sequencing was performed on cultured CD8+ T cells from PBMCs, taken from culture after CMV antigen stimulation. The source of these receptors is a human donor in good health (CMV status not recorded). Some clones in this sample may be carry-over from other donors' samples.

This clonotype has a count of ten or more. This chain links TRBV7-8 with TRBJ1-2, with D possibly being TRBD1 (5 bases). Germline V gene sequence: CDR1 SGHVS, CDR2 FQNEAQ. The V end was cut by 5 bases, the J end by 4 bases, with 14 bases between. This CDR3 spans 14 amino acids. CDR3 in DNA: TGTGCCAGCAGCCCATTCGAGGGGAGCTATGGCTACACCTTC. This encodes CASSPFEGSYGYTF.

This clonotype was observed once. J is TRBJ1-5 and V is TRBV7-6; D remains unclear. The CDR3 loop spans 13 amino acids. The V gene lost 3 bases and the J gene lost 7 bases, with 10 bases spanning the gap. Germline V gene lookup returns CDR1 SGHVS and CDR2 FNYEAQ. As DNA, the CDR3 is TGTGCCAGCAGCTTGGGCAATGAGCAGCCCCAGCATTTT. Residues: CASSLGNEQPQHF.

This clonotype was seen ten or more times. The chain joins TRBV6-5 to TRBJ1-6; D unresolved. V dropped 0 bases and J dropped 0 bases, with 6 bases sitting between them. The CDR3 is 16 amino acids. CDR1 is MNHEY, CDR2 SVGAGI, per germline. This CDR3 reads CASSYSRSSYNSPLHF. The CDR3 DNA is TGTGCCAGCAGTTACTCGAGGAGCTCCTATAATTCACCCCTCCACTTT.

This rearrangement joins TRBV27 to TRBJ1-1; possibly TRBD1 for D (5 bases). V lost 6 bases to trimming and J lost 11 bases, with 19 bases between them. This CDR3 comprises 13 residues. From germline, CDR1 is MNHEY and CDR2 SMNVEV (reference sequence). The CDR3 DNA sequence: TGTGCCAGCAGCGCTCGGGGGGGACGGTCGGCTTTCTTT. Protein sequence: CASSARGGRSAFF.

The chain joins TRBV6-1 to TRBJ2-7; no reliable D call. Germline CDR1 MNHNS, CDR2 SASEGT. The CDR3 contains 14 residues. CDR3 nucleotides: TGTGTCAGCGCAAGGAAAAGCAGCTCCTACGAGCAGTACGTC. This codes for CVSARKSSSYEQYV.

This clonotype appeared once. This rearrangement joins TRBV20-1 to TRBJ1-6; a weak D match, TRBD1 (5 bases). With 0 bases removed from V and 6 bases from J, the gap between germline ends came to 18 bases. The CDR3 is 17 residues long. CDR1 DFQATT and CDR2 SNEGSKA come from the germline V gene (reference sequence). CDR3 sequence reads: CSARESGRNFINSPLHF. CDR3 nucleotide sequence: TGCAGTGCTAGAGAGTCAGGGAGGAACTTTATTAATTCACCCCTCCACTTT.

This clonotype occurred a few times. The rearrangement joins TRBV12-3 or TRBV12-4 to TRBJ1-4, with D hard to call. V shed 4 bases and J shed 3 bases, with 6 bases lying between them. This CDR3 region has 13 residues. The CDR3 coding sequence is TGTGCCAGCAGTTCTCTCGCTAATGAAAAACTGTTTTTT. This translates into CASSSLANEKLFF.

This clonotype has more than one count but fewer than ten. The chain couples TRBV5-6 to TRBJ2-7; TRBD1 aligns across 7 bases. The ends lost 4 bases at V and 1 base at J; junction bases unmatched: 8. The CDR3 is 15 residues long. Germline V gene lookup returns CDR1 SGHDT and CDR2 YYEEEE. CDR3 sequence reads: CASSRGQKPSYEQYV. The CDR3 DNA is TGTGCCAGCAGCCGGGGACAGAAGCCTTCCTACGAGCAGTACGTC.

The rearrangement joins TRBV9 to TRBJ1-1; D unresolved. The CDR3 spans 12 residues. Trimming shortened V by 0 bases and J by 7 bases, and 7 bases separated the two germline ends. CDR1 is SGDLS and CDR2 is YYNGEE in the germline V gene. CDR3 protein: CASSVGTGEAFF. The CDR3 region has the DNA TGTGCCAGCAGCGTAGGGACGGGTGAAGCTTTCTTT. The variable domain in full, completed from reference TRBV9 and TRBJ1-1, reads DSGVTQTPKHLITATGQRVTLRCSPRSGDLSVYWYQQSLDQGLQFLIQYYNGEERAKGNILERFSAQQFPDLHSELNLSSLELGDSALYFCASSVGTGEAFFGQGTRLTVV.

CDR3 coding DNA: TGCAGCGTTTGGACCGGGACAGGGGACCCACGGAGTGGCTACACCTTC. Its protein is CSVWTGTGDPRSGYTF. The rearrangement links TRBV29-1 to TRBJ1-2; TRBD1 matches 10 bases. Trimming removed 5 bases from V and 7 bases from J; junction bases left unmatched: 16. Germline CDR1 reads SQVTM; CDR2 reads ANQGSEA. This CDR3 spans 16 amino acids.

The genes are TRBV7-3 and TRBJ2-7; D uncertain. Trimming shortened V by 2 bases and J by 2 bases, and 16 bases separated the two germline ends. The germline CDR1 and CDR2 sequences are SGHTA and FQGTGA. The CDR3 has 16 residues. The CDR3 protein is CASSLGPENPPYEQYV. The CDR3 DNA reads as TGTGCCAGCAGCTTAGGACCGGAAAATCCTCCCTACGAGCAGTACGTC.

This clonotype was counted between two and nine times. The CDR3 region is CASSGTSGAAYEQYF. In DNA, the CDR3 is TGTGCCAGCAGCGGGACTAGCGGGGCCGCCTACGAGCAGTACTTC. The chain links TRBV6-5 to TRBJ2-7; TRBD2 matches 13 bases. With 6 bases clipped from V and 2 bases from J, the junction kept 4 bases outside the gene matches. Germline values: CDR1 MNHEY, CDR2 SVGAGI. This CDR3 region has 15 residues.

The chain uses TRBV9 and TRBJ2-5, with a weak D call TRBD1 (5 bases). The V and J ends lost 4 bases and 1 base respectively, with 11 bases between them. This CDR3 contains 14 residues. Germline V gene data show CDR1 as SGDLS and CDR2 as YYNGEE. The CDR3 sequence: CASSTGQFQETQYF. In DNA, the CDR3 is TGTGCCAGCAGCACCGGACAATTCCAAGAGACCCAGTACTTC.

A word on this clonotype: This may be a read error: a much more frequent sequence differs by one nucleotide. The chain joins TRBV7-2 to TRBJ2-5; TRBD1 agrees at 7 bases. The CDR3 is 17 residues long. Losses at the gene ends were 7 bases for V and 2 bases for J; bases not matched to a gene: 16. CDR1 is SGHTA and CDR2 is FQGNSA in the germline V gene. The CDR3 loop reads CASNQSGTALPQETQYF. The DNA of the CDR3 is TGTGCCAGCAACCAAAGTGGGACAGCCCTTCCTCAAGAGACCCAGTACTTC.

The chain combines TRBV6-2 or TRBV6-3 with TRBJ2-1; D gene uncertain. V was pared by 2 bases and J by 0 bases, with 8 bases between. Germline-derived CDR1 and CDR2 are MNHEY and SVGEGT. The CDR3 spans 15 residues. This CDR3 reads CASSYRVSSYNEQFF. CDR3 nucleotide sequence: TGTGCCAGCAGTTACAGGGTCAGCTCCTACAATGAGCAGTTCTTC.

This rearrangement joins TRBV7-3 to TRBJ2-1; possibly TRBD1 or TRBD2 for D (5 bases each). The CDR3 is made up of 14 amino acids. Deletions cut 4 bases from V and 5 bases from J, with 12 bases between. In germline, CDR1 is SGHTA, CDR2 FQGTGA. CDR3 sequence reads: CASSSWDENNEQFF. CDR3 DNA: TGTGCCAGCAGCTCGTGGGACGAAAACAATGAGCAGTTCTTC.